This note documents a single T cell receptor (beta chain) sequence. Antigen specificity is unknown. One entry per CDR3 protein results from TCRdb running MiXCR on the reads. The sample has under 600,000 distinct CDR3 sequences, 16% seen once; the top ten hold roughly a quarter. The record originates from a study of T cell repertoires in cytomegalovirus infection. For the study at large: Public TCR beta signature analysis indicated the presence of both CMV infection and matching HLA type. Broader study findings: There were HLA-C-restricted CMV-specific TCR beta clonotypes dominating the ex vivo response. Cumulative public TCR beta family frequency identified carriers of CMV plus the relevant HLA.

This CDR3 has 15 residues. V lost 2 bases and J 2 bases, leaving 10 bases between the germline ends. Germline loops: CDR1 MRHNA, CDR2 SNTAGT. The TCR originated in a human donor in good health (CMV status not recorded). Some clones in this sample may be carry-over from other donors' samples. Sequenced material: CD8+ T cells from PBMCs. V gene TRBV6-4 combines with J gene TRBJ2-1, with D uncertain. CDR3 sequence reads: CASSDDGSPYNEQFF. Written as DNA, the CDR3 is TGTGCCAGCAGTGACGACGGAAGCCCCTACAATGAGCAGTTCTTC.